This TCR beta chain is from a study of blood T cell repertoires in COVID-19. This clone has only one observation. Sequencing was performed with immunoSEQ multiplex PCR; in TCRdb, only in-frame clones are kept and a portion is missing. Of roughly 230,000 clones listed, approximately 89% are singletons. Germline V lookup: CDR1 LGHDT, CDR2 YNNKEL (reference sequence). Trimming took 3 bases from V and 0 from J; bases not matched to a gene: 8. CDR3 size: 18 residues. The sequence was collected from a woman in her thirties or forties who had recovered from COVID-19. The chain joins TRBV3-1 (or the pseudogene TRBV3-2) to TRBJ2-3, with TRBD2 matching over 11 bases. The sequencing input was peripheral blood. CDR3 coding DNA: TGTGCCAGCAGCCAGCCGGGACTAGCGGCCCTTAGCACAGATACGCAGTATTTT. Translation gives CASSQPGLAALSTDTQYF.